This T cell receptor beta chain was documented in a study of shared clonotypes between healthy human individuals. This CDR3 region has 14 residues. V was clipped by 4 bases and J by 0 bases, with 11 bases between them. Germline-derived CDR1 and CDR2 are SGHRS and YFSETQ. TCRdb keeps only in-frame clones here, not all; method: immunoSEQ multiplex PCR. The sample has over 2 million clones, 85% to 95% seen once; the top ten hold 0.1% to 0.15%. The sequenced sample was naive CD4+ T cells sorted from blood. Described subset: CD45RA+ positively selected. The chain carries TRBV5-1 and TRBJ2-7; no clear D gene. The TCR originated in a man between 18 and 35 years old in good health. CDR3 in amino acids: CASSERPDSYEQYF. CDR3 DNA: TGCGCCAGCAGCGAACGGCCTGACTCCTACGAGCAGTACTTC.